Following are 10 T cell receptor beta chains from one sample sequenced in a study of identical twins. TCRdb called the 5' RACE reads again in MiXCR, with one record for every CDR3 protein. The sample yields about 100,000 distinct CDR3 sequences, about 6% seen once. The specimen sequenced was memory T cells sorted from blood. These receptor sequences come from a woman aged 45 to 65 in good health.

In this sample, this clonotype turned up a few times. CDR3 in DNA: TGTGCCAGTAGGATAACAGGGGATGGCTACACCTTC. Amino acids: CASRITGDGYTF. The rearrangement joins TRBV19 to TRBJ1-2, with TRBD1 identical over 7 bases. Germline CDR1 reads LNHDA; CDR2 reads SQIVND (reference sequence). The CDR3 consists of 12 residues. J gave up 6 bases and V 6 bases, and 4 bases lay outside the gene matches. The whole variable domain, remainder taken from reference TRBV19 and TRBJ1-2, is DGGITQSPKYLFRKEGQNVTLSCEQNLNHDAMYWYRQDPGQGLRLIYYSQIVNDFQKGDIAEGYSVSREKKESFPLTVTSAQKNPTAFYLCASRITGDGYTFGSGTRLTVV.

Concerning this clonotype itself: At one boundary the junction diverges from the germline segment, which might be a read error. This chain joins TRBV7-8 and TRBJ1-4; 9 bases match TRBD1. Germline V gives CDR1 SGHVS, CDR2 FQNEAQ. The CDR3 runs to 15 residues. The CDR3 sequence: CSSSPRDRVYEKLFF. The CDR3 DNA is TGTTCCAGCAGCCCAAGGGACAGGGTGTATGAAAAACTGTTTTTT.

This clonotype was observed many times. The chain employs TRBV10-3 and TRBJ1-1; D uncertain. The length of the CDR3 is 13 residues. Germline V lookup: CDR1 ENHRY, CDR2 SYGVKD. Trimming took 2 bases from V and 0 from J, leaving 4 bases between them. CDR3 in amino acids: CAISERLNTEAFF. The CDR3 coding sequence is TGTGCCATCAGTGAGCGGCTGAACACTGAAGCTTTCTTT.

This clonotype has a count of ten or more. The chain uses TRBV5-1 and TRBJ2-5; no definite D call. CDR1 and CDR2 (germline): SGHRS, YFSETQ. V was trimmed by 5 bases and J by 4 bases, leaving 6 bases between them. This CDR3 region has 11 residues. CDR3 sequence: CASRSGETQYF. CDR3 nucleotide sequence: TGCGCCAGCAGATCCGGAGAGACCCAGTACTTC.

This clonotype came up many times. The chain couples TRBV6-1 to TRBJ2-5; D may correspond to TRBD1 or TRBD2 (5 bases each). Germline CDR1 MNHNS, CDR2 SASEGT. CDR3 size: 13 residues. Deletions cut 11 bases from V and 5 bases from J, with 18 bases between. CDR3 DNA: TGTGCCGCTAAGAAACGGGGCTCGGAGACCCAGTACTTC. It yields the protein CAAKKRGSETQYF.

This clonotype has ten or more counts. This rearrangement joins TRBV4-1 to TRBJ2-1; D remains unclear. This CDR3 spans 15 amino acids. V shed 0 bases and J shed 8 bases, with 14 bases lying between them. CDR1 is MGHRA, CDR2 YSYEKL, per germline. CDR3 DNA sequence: TGCGCCAGCAGCCAAGAGCGTTTGTATTGGGATGAGCAGTTCTTC. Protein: CASSQERLYWDEQFF.

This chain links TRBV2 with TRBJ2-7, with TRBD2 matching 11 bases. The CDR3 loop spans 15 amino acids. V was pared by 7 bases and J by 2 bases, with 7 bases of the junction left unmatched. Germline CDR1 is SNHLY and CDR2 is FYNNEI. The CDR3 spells CASTAPGLAAYEQYF. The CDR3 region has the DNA TGTGCCAGCACCGCGCCGGGACTAGCGGCCTACGAGCAGTACTTC.

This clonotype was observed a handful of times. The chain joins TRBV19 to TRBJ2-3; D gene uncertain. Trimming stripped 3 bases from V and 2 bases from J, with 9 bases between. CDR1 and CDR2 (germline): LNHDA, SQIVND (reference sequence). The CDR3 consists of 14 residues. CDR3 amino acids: CASSISGNTDTQYF. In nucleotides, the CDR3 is TGTGCCAGTAGTATTTCCGGTAACACAGATACGCAGTATTTT. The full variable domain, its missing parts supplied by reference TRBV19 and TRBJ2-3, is DGGITQSPKYLFRKEGQNVTLSCEQNLNHDAMYWYRQDPGQGLRLIYYSQIVNDFQKGDIAEGYSVSREKKESFPLTVTSAQKNPTAFYLCASSISGNTDTQYFGPGTRLTVL.

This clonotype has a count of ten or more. CDR3 residues: CASSWGLAGGRDTQYF. The CDR3 DNA follows: TGTGCCAGCAGTTGGGGACTAGCGGGAGGTAGAGATACGCAGTATTTT. This chain joins TRBV12-3 or TRBV12-4 and TRBJ2-3; the match to TRBD2 covers 15 bases. The CDR3 loop spans 16 amino acids. Losses at the gene ends were 4 bases for V and 5 bases for J; bases not matched to a gene: 4.

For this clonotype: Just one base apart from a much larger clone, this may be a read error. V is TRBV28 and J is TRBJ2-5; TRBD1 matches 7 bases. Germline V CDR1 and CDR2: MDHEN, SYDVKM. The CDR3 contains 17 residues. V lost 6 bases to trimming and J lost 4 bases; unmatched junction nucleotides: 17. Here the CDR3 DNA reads TGTGCCAGCAGCGGTCAGAGGGGGCAAGTTTACGGAGAGACCCAGTACTTC. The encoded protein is CASSGQRGQVYGETQYF.